This record covers a single T cell receptor (beta chain). Sequence at one end of the junction differs from germline and may be a read error. Measured with immunoSEQ multiplex PCR; TCRdb has only the in-frame clones, and not every one. The data show approximately 1,500,000 clones, 95% to 99% seen once. This entry is derived from a study of shared clonotypes between healthy human individuals. The CDR3 spans 13 residues. Germline V lookup: CDR1 SNHLY, CDR2 FYNNEI. The sequence was collected from a man aged 25-45 years in good health. The source material was naive CD4+ T cells sorted from blood. The subset denotes: CD45RA+ positively selected. V usage is TRBV2 and J usage is TRBJ1-5; D not certain. The CDR3 loop reads CASNERSNQPQHF. The CDR3 region has the DNA TGTGCCAGCAATGAAAGGAGCAATCAGCCCCAGCATTTT.